Each of the 21 T cell receptor beta chains below was sequenced from the same sample in a study of cytomegalovirus exposure and HLA in healthy donors. The PCR made use of 60 Vbeta and 13 Jbeta primers. Produced via immunoSEQ multiplex PCR; TCRdb's table is partial and in-frame only. The sample yields roughly 60,000 clones, 65% to 90% seen once. Specimen: PBMCs. The receptor set was obtained from a man aged 25 to 40 in good health and CMV-seronegative.

The chain uses TRBV9 and TRBJ2-1, with TRBD1 matching over 10 bases. With V trimmed by 2 bases and J by 5 bases, 4 bases remained unmatched. This CDR3 has 15 amino acids. Germline V gene data show CDR1 as SGDLS and CDR2 as YYNGEE. CDR3 sequence: CASSVRQGADNEQFF. The CDR3, as DNA: TGTGCCAGCAGCGTGCGACAGGGGGCTGACAATGAGCAGTTCTTC.

This chain connects TRBV7-9 to TRBJ2-7; no clear D gene. This CDR3 is built from 12 residues. Germline CDR1 reads SEHNR; CDR2 reads FQNEAQ (reference sequence). V lost 1 base and J lost 4, with 5 bases in between. CDR3 in amino acids: CASSLGEYEQYF. For the CDR3, the DNA is TGTGCCAGCAGCTTAGGAGAATACGAGCAGTACTTC.

V and J are TRBV9 and TRBJ2-1; D is perhaps TRBD2 (6 bases). From germline, CDR1 is SGDLS and CDR2 YYNGEE. The CDR3 loop spans 19 amino acids. Trimming removed 3 bases at V and 4 bases at J, with 26 bases between. The CDR3 nucleotides are TGTGCCAGCAGCGAGAGGTCAGGGTATGGGATGGAGGGATACAATGAGCAGTTCTTC. This codes for CASSERSGYGMEGYNEQFF.

The chain carries TRBV29-1 and TRBJ2-5; TRBD1 is a possible D gene (5 bases). The J call may be incorrect, as the DNA end agrees better with TRBJ2-7. The germline gives CDR1 SQVTM, CDR2 ANQGSEA. CDR3 length equals 11 residues. The CDR3 DNA sequence: TGCAGCGTTACAGGCTCCTACGAGCAGTACTTC. It is translated as CSVTGSYEQYF.

J is TRBJ2-1 and V is TRBV6-5; D possibly corresponds to TRBD1 (6 bases). The CDR3 has 13 residues. Germline lookup yields CDR1 MNHEY and CDR2 SVGAGI. Trimming took off 6 bases at V and 5 bases at J, with 11 bases between the two ends. The CDR3 region is CASSSWTDNEQFF. The CDR3, as DNA: TGTGCCAGCAGCTCCTGGACAGACAATGAGCAGTTCTTC.

The chain employs TRBV30 and TRBJ2-6; no reliable D call. The ends were cut back, 1 base at V and 0 bases at J, with 7 bases in the middle. The CDR3 has 15 amino acids. The germline V gene has CDR1 GTSNPN and CDR2 SVGIG (reference sequence). CDR3 in DNA: TGTGCCTGGAGTGGGGCCTTCTCTGGGGCCAACGTCCTGACTTTC. Its protein is CAWSGAFSGANVLTF.

The V call is TRBV7-6, the J call TRBJ2-2; the match to TRBD2 covers 10 bases. Trimming took 1 base from V and 0 from J; bases not matched to a gene: 8. The V gene's germline CDR1 is SGHVS and CDR2 FNYEAQ. This CDR3 is 19 amino acids long. The CDR3 protein is CASSLVPSGSLANTGELFF. As DNA, the CDR3 is TGTGCCAGCAGCTTAGTTCCTAGCGGGAGTCTGGCGAACACCGGGGAGCTGTTTTTT.

Here the CDR3 reads CASGLGPTTVSYEQYF. The CDR3, as DNA: TGTGCTAGTGGTTTGGGACCCACGACAGTCTCCTACGAGCAGTACTTC. The chain is built from TRBV12-5 and TRBJ2-7; D is possibly TRBD1 (5 bases). The germline V and J ends were trimmed by 1 base and 0 bases, with 13 bases remaining between them. CDR1 and CDR2 (germline): LGHNT, FRNRAP. This CDR3 is built from 16 residues.

The sample holds a few counts of this clone. The chain is built from TRBV6-1 and TRBJ2-2; TRBD1 might be the D (6 bases). Per germline, CDR1 MNHNS and CDR2 SASEGT. There are 15 residues in the CDR3. V was clipped by 1 base and J by 6 bases, with 12 bases between them. The CDR3 protein is CASSEDAGVAGELFF. The CDR3 nucleotides read TGTGCCAGCAGTGAAGATGCAGGGGTTGCCGGGGAGCTGTTTTTT.

V and J are TRBV5-1 and TRBJ2-1, with D unresolved. Germline CDR1 reads SGHRS; CDR2 reads YFSETQ. V was trimmed by 4 bases and J by 5 bases, leaving 10 bases between them. The CDR3 runs 13 residues. CDR3 in DNA: TGCGCCAGCAGCCCCGACAACAACAATGAGCAGTTCTTC. This encodes CASSPDNNNEQFF.

As DNA, the CDR3 is TGTGCCAGCAGTTACCGGGATGAGCAGTTCTTC. It is translated as CASSYRDEQFF. This rearrangement joins TRBV6-6 to TRBJ2-1; unclear D gene. With 2 bases removed from V and 8 bases from J, the gap between germline ends came to 4 bases. From germline, CDR1 is MNHNY and CDR2 SVGAGI (reference sequence). This CDR3 spans 11 amino acids.

This chain connects TRBV5-6 to TRBJ2-5; TRBD1 might be the D (5 bases). Per the germline V gene, CDR1 is SGHDT and CDR2 is YYEEEE. The CDR3 loop spans 15 amino acids. V gave up 2 bases and J gave up 2 bases, with 13 bases separating them. The DNA for the CDR3 is TGTGCCAGCAGCTTCTGGGCAGGGCTACAAGAGACCCAGTACTTC. Its translation is CASSFWAGLQETQYF.

In DNA, the CDR3 is TGCAGCGCCCTGGACAGGGCCTACAATGAGCAGTTCTTC. Residues: CSALDRAYNEQFF. The rearrangement uses TRBV29-1 and TRBJ2-1; TRBD1 agrees at 8 bases. The ends lost 7 bases at V and 2 bases at J; junction bases unmatched: 4. This CDR3 is 13 amino acids long. Per germline, CDR1 SQVTM and CDR2 ANQGSEA.

This clone has only one observation. The chain carries TRBV15 and TRBJ2-7; 8 bases are a match to TRBD2. This CDR3 spans 16 amino acids. V lost 0 bases, J lost 5 bases, and 9 bases stayed unmatched. Germline loops: CDR1 LNHNV, CDR2 YYDKDF (reference sequence). CDR3 residues: CATSRDARAGEHEQYF. Written as DNA, the CDR3 is TGTGCCACCAGCAGAGACGCACGAGCGGGAGAACACGAGCAGTACTTC.

The chain combines TRBV7-9 with TRBJ2-7; 10 bases match TRBD1. There are 13 residues in the CDR3. Germline V gives CDR1 SEHNR, CDR2 FQNEAQ (reference sequence). With V trimmed by 5 bases and J by 7 bases, 5 bases remained unmatched. DNA of the CDR3: TGTGCCAGCAGCCTGGGACAGGGGCGGGAGCAGTACTTC. Its protein product is CASSLGQGREQYF.

CDR3 DNA sequence: TGTGCCAGCAGCGTACAGGCCTTAACCTATGGCTACACCTTC. Protein sequence: CASSVQALTYGYTF. The chain links TRBV7-9 to TRBJ1-2, with D maybe TRBD1 (5 bases). The length of the CDR3 is 14 residues. Germline-derived CDR1 and CDR2 are SEHNR and FQNEAQ (reference sequence). Trimming took off 5 bases at V and 4 bases at J, with 14 bases between the two ends.

This chain connects TRBV2 to TRBJ1-1, with 7 bases aligning to TRBD1. The germline V gene encodes CDR1 SNHLY and CDR2 FYNNEI. This CDR3 has 12 amino acids. J gave up 2 bases and V 10 bases, and 4 bases lay outside the gene matches. In DNA, the CDR3 is TGTGCCACCCGACAGGGCAACACTGAAGCTTTCTTT. It codes for CATRQGNTEAFF.

The CDR3 is CASGGTSGGETQYF. CDR3 nucleotides: TGTGCCAGCGGTGGGACTAGCGGAGGGGAGACCCAGTACTTC. The chain recombines TRBV2 with TRBJ2-5; 11 positions agree with TRBD2. Germline CDR1 and CDR2: SNHLY and FYNNEI. V lost 8 bases and J lost 5; bases outside the gene matches: 7. This CDR3 contains 14 residues.

The CDR3: CASNRAGDNTGELFF. In DNA, the CDR3 is TGTGCCAGCAATAGGGCAGGGGACAACACCGGGGAGCTGTTTTTT. V gene TRBV6-5 combines with J gene TRBJ2-2; possible D gene TRBD1, 6 bases. The V gene lost 7 bases and the J gene lost 2 bases, with 14 bases spanning the gap. Per the germline V gene, CDR1 is MNHEY and CDR2 is SVGAGI. The CDR3 spans 15 residues.

This clone was detected once. The chain carries TRBV5-6 and TRBJ2-3; D is perhaps TRBD1 (5 bases). In germline, CDR1 is SGHDT, CDR2 YYEEEE. The V and J ends lost 4 bases and 6 bases respectively, with 15 bases between them. CDR3 length: 14 amino acids. The CDR3 DNA reads TGTGCCAGCAGCCAGGGAAATCAACCGGATACGCAGTATTTT. It specifies CASSQGNQPDTQYF.

The chain employs TRBV5-6 and TRBJ2-5; the match to TRBD1 covers 8 bases. This CDR3 has 14 amino acids. V lost 4 bases and J lost 4; bases outside the gene matches: 6. The germline CDR1 and CDR2 sequences are SGHDT and YYEEEE. The CDR3 is CASSRDRGRETQYF. The CDR3 nucleotides are TGTGCCAGCAGCCGAGACAGGGGAAGAGAGACCCAGTACTTC. The full variable domain, rest sourced from reference TRBV5-6 and TRBJ2-5, is DAGVTQSPTHLIKTRGQQVTLRCSPKSGHDTVSWYQQALGQGPQFIFQYYEEEERQRGNFPDRFSGHQFPNYSSELNVNALLLGDSALYLCASSRDRGRETQYFGPGTRLLVL.